A selection of T cell receptor beta chains follows, all from one sample in a study of blood T cell repertoires in COVID-19. Libraries were prepared by immunoSEQ multiplex PCR; TCRdb keeps only in-frame clonotypes and omits some of them. The sample includes about 220,000 clones, 82% seen only once; the top ten take approximately 5.2%. The sequencing input was peripheral blood. The receptors originated from a woman in her 70s with COVID-19, enrolled during active disease. Both conserved end residues are part of each CDR3. The order of the fields is clone size, D gene, J gene, V gene, CDR3 protein, CDR3 DNA. A D gene is named only where the DNA matches it firmly. For some rows the clone size is stated as once, few or many, or as a class when expanded; others skip it.

- | - | TRBJ1-5 | TRBV7-8 | CASSLAIGGAGQPQHF | TGTGCCAGCAGCTTAGCGATTGGGGGGGCAGGTCAGCCCCAGCATTTT
- | TRBD1 | TRBJ1-1 | TRBV11-2 | CASRQDRGHTEAFF | TGTGCCAGCAGACAAGACAGGGGGCACACTGAAGCTTTCTTT
- | TRBD2 | TRBJ2-3 | TRBV3-1/TRBV3-2 | CASSQEGTSGIIADTQYF | TGTGCCAGCAGCCAAGAGGGAACTAGCGGGATTATCGCAGATACGCAGTATTTT
- | TRBD2 | TRBJ2-7 | TRBV6-5 | CASRRGLARYEQYF | TGTGCCAGCAGACGCGGACTAGCCCGCTACGAGCAGTACTTC
- | TRBD2 | TRBJ2-7 | TRBV18 | CASSPSGGNEQYF | TGTGCCAGCTCACCATCGGGAGGGAACGAGCAGTACTTC
once | - | TRBJ1-2 | TRBV2 | CASSATSYGYTF | TGTGCCAGCAGTGCAACTAGCTATGGCTACACCTTC
- | - | TRBJ2-3 | TRBV19 | CASSGGRFTDTQYF | TGTGCCAGTAGTGGAGGGCGGTTCACAGATACGCAGTATTTT
few | - | TRBJ1-1 | TRBV28 | CASLFRNTEAFF | TGTGCCAGTCTATTTCGGAACACTGAAGCTTTCTTT
- | - | TRBJ2-3 | TRBV28 | CATTSTDTQYF | TGTGCCACCACTAGCACAGATACGCAGTATTTT
few | - | TRBJ2-5 | TRBV5-4 | CASSWAQETQYF | TGTGCCAGCAGCTGGGCTCAAGAGACCCAGTACTTC
- | TRBD2 | TRBJ2-3 | TRBV11-2 | CASSLRGGRGSTDTQYF | TGTGCCAGCAGCCTCCGCGGGGGGCGGGGCAGCACAGATACGCAGTATTTT
few | TRBD1 | TRBJ1-6 | TRBV6-5 | CASSSPGQRNSPLHF | TGTGCCAGCAGCAGTCCGGGACAGCGAAATTCACCCCTCCACTTT
- | TRBD1 | TRBJ1-3 | TRBV7-9 | CASSLGQGNTIYF | TGTGCCAGCAGCTTGGGACAGGGAAACACCATATATTTT
once | TRBD1 | TRBJ1-5 | TRBV5-6 | CASSPPTGTHQPQHF | TGTGCCAGCAGCCCCCCGACAGGGACCCATCAGCCCCAGCATTTT
- | - | TRBJ1-2 | TRBV6-5 | CASSFFRGNRNYGYTF | TGTGCCAGCAGTTTTTTCAGGGGAAACCGAAACTATGGCTACACCTTC
- | TRBD2 | TRBJ2-1 | TRBV7-3 | CASSLNSGRNEQFF | TGTGCCAGCAGCTTAAATAGCGGGAGAAATGAGCAGTTCTTC
- | - | TRBJ1-1 | TRBV29-1 | CSVEDFGSRAFF | TGCAGCGTTGAGGATTTCGGGAGCCGGGCTTTCTTT
- | - | TRBJ1-2 | TRBV7-2 | CASSLGEGKSGYTF | TGTGCCAGCAGCTTAGGGGAGGGAAAGAGTGGCTACACCTTC
- | TRBD1 | TRBJ1-2 | TRBV6-8 | CASSYGDSRRGYTF | TGTGCCAGCAGTTACGGGGACAGCCGGAGGGGCTACACCTTC
- | - | TRBJ1-3 | TRBV3-1/TRBV3-2 | CASSQRLDRFSGNTIYF | TGTGCCAGCAGCCAAAGGTTGGACAGATTCTCTGGAAACACCATATATTTT
- | TRBD1 | TRBJ1-6 | TRBV9 | CASSPWDRLNSPLHF | TGTGCCAGCAGCCCATGGGACAGGCTTAATTCACCCCTCCACTTT
- | - | TRBJ1-2 | TRBV11-2 | CASSLEPEVYGYTF | TGTGCCAGCAGCTTAGAACCGGAGGTATATGGCTACACCTTC
- | - | TRBJ1-2 | TRBV7-9 | CASSLQNYGYTF | TGTGCCAGCAGCTTACAGAACTATGGCTACACCTTC
few | - | TRBJ2-7 | TRBV6-2/TRBV6-3 | CASSYSYSARISYEQYF | TGTGCCAGCAGTTACTCATACTCTGCTAGAATTTCCTACGAGCAGTACTTC